This T cell receptor (beta chain) is from a study of blood T cell repertoires in COVID-19 (dated by TCRdb to the early 2020s). In the study overall: Samples covering the acute and convalescent phases of COVID-19 were provided by collaborators in the United States, Italy and Spain. The material from the prospective study consisted of cDNA or gDNA derived from T cells, B-cell-depleted T cells, or PBMCs. The repertoires were released in a freely available public database meant as a resource for research on the immune response to SARS-CoV-2. Where HLA class I and class II types were available, the types were taken from metadata supplied by the sample provider, not from assay-based typing. Deeply sampled blood TCRbeta repertoires from subjects exposed to, actively infected with, or recovered from COVID-19 were included in the dataset. The samples were drawn from the first 160 participants of the ongoing ImmuneRACE study and from 1,200 or so subjects provided by 6 global collaborators. Sample metadata almost always included a de-identified subject ID, COVID-19 status, age in years and sex. What the study reported, not specific to this receptor: The quantity of clinical and demographic metadata differed by source and by participant and was supplied without curation.

Details on this clone: No antigen is known for it. No much larger clone is present one base from it, and per-base qualities are unavailable.

The germline V gene sets CDR1 to KGHDR and CDR2 to SFDVKD. Its CDR3 holds 13 amino acids, cysteine through phenylalanine. Just CDR3 DNA is preserved here, 39 bases in frame from base 1. The trim is 9 bases for V and 5 bases for J, with a gap of 15 bases between the germline ends. The immunoSEQ Assay, a bias-controlled multiplex PCR, was used to amplify TCRbeta CDR3 regions from genomic DNA. In the source study's methods: The number of nucleated cells in each sample was estimated from the amplification of reference gene primers within the assay. To quantify the absolute abundance of each unique TCRbeta CDR3 rearrangement, sequence reads were collapsed and filtered. For each sample, productive Simpson clonality was calculated as the square root of Simpson's diversity index across productive rearrangements. TCRdb's version of the immuneACCESS table is confined to in-frame rearrangements and falls short of the full clone set. An unresolved V gene accounts for under half of the shortfall where checked; the remainder is of unknown origin. That table is the source of V, J and clone size, and D and trimming were worked out from the DNA. In all, the sample holds roughly 62,000 clones, and over 70% of those were seen once. The ten largest clones add up to roughly 10% of the sample.

One collaborating source in Seattle enrolled patients while the patients were actively infected and followed the patients over time throughout the course of disease. Collaborating institutions collected whole blood in K2EDTA tubes following their own protocols. Collaborator samples were shipped for TCRbeta analysis as frozen whole blood, isolated PBMCs, or DNA extracted from either sample type. This clonotype originated in a man younger than 40 with COVID-19, enrolled during active disease. The receptor chain draws on TRBV24-1 and TRBJ2-5; the D gene cannot be resolved reliably. Sequencing was carried out using peripheral blood. The CDR3 region has the sequence CATRSGSVETQYF. The base sequence is TGTGCCACCCGTTCCGGGTCGGTGGAGACCCAGTACTTC.